This TCR beta chain came from a study of blood T cell repertoires in COVID-19. The V and J ends lost 9 bases and 2 bases respectively, with 20 bases between them. Germline V gene data show CDR1 as LNHDA and CDR2 as SQIVND (reference sequence). The CDR3 is 16 residues long. Repertoires were generated with immunoSEQ multiplex PCR, while TCRdb's copy carries only in-frame clones and drops some. Of about 200,000 clones in the sample, around 84% were seen once. Cohorts were based on clinical histories the participants reported. Two negative PCRs, clearance, or symptom resolution characterized the recovered Cohort 3 donors.

The J gene is TRBJ1-3, the V gene TRBV19; D unresolved. Specimen: PBMCs or T cells enriched from blood (not recorded which). The TCR sequence derives from a man aged 35 to 55 who had recovered from COVID-19. The CDR3 sequence is CASAEGPGGPGNTIYF. The CDR3 nucleotides read TGTGCCAGCGCAGAAGGGCCGGGAGGGCCTGGAAACACCATATATTTT.